These 7 T cell receptor beta chains share one sample of origin, sequenced in a study of control samples from healthy donors and cancer patients (dated by TCRdb to the early 2020s). The library was built by means of the immunoSEQ multiplex PCR assay. TCRdb's version of the immuneACCESS table is confined to in-frame rearrangements and falls short of the full clone set. An unresolved V gene accounts for under half of the shortfall where checked; the remainder is of unknown origin. This sample gives 350,000 to 450,000 clones in total; about 93% of them show up just once. More than 6% of the sample belongs to the ten largest clones. Sequences were obtained from PBMCs. Receptor source: a man between 40 and 49 years old with head and neck cancer.

The chain uses TRBV10-3 and TRBJ2-1, with 12 bases that match TRBD2. Per the germline V gene, CDR1 is ENHRY and CDR2 is SYGVKD. The CDR3 totals 16 residues. Trimming at V came to 6 bases and at J to 6 bases, leaving 9 bases not matched to a gene. The DNA for the CDR3 is TGTGCCATCAGAGCTAGCGGGGGGGCGGTTGGCAATGAGCAGTTCTTC. Translating gives CAIRASGGAVGNEQFF.

The chain carries TRBV24-1 and TRBJ2-2; 10 bases line up with TRBD1. The V gene end was trimmed by 1 base and the J gene end by 1 base; junction bases not matched to a gene: 5. Germline V lookup: CDR1 KGHDR, CDR2 SFDVKD. The CDR3 contains 18 residues. The CDR3 nucleotides are TGTGCCACCAGTGATTTTCGGGGGACAGGGGTGAACACCGGGGAGCTGTTTTTT. Translated: CATSDFRGTGVNTGELFF.

This chain joins TRBV5-1 and TRBJ1-3; D call uncertain. The germline gives CDR1 SGHRS, CDR2 YFSETQ. The V and J ends lost 0 bases and 2 bases respectively, with 6 bases between them. CDR3 length: 14 amino acids. The chain's CDR3 is CASSLDRAGNTIYF. In nucleotides, the CDR3 is TGCGCCAGCAGCTTGGATAGGGCTGGAAACACCATATATTTT.

The chain recombines TRBV27 with TRBJ1-6; tentative D call: TRBD1 (5 bases). Germline assignment: CDR1 MNHEY and CDR2 SMNVEV (reference sequence). The CDR3 runs 14 residues. Between the trimmed V and J ends, which lost 5 bases and 6 bases, there was a span of 11 bases. For the CDR3, the DNA is TGTGCCAGCAGTGGATCAGGGATTAATTCACCCCTCCACTTT. It translates to CASSGSGINSPLHF.

This clone was picked up one time. The chain carries TRBV30 and TRBJ1-6; D perhaps matches TRBD1 (5 bases). Germline V gene data show CDR1 as GTSNPN and CDR2 as SVGIG (reference sequence). CDR3 length: 13 residues. The V end was cut by 4 bases, the J end by 8 bases, with 12 bases between. The CDR3 nucleotides are TGTGCCTGGACGGACACAGTATATTCACCCCTCCACTTT. Amino acid sequence: CAWTDTVYSPLHF.

The V gene is TRBV9, the J gene TRBJ1-4, with 7 bases matching TRBD1. Per the germline V gene, CDR1 is SGDLS and CDR2 is YYNGEE. This CDR3 region has 14 residues. J was trimmed by 9 bases and V by 2 bases; bases with no gene match: 7. CDR3 sequence reads: CASSVDGQEKKLFF. The CDR3 DNA is TGTGCCAGCAGCGTCGATGGACAGGAAAAAAAACTGTTTTTT.

The rearrangement uses TRBV6-1 and TRBJ2-1, with D possibly TRBD1 on 5 matching bases. The CDR3 is made up of 14 amino acids. V was cut by 0 bases and J by 6 bases, with 9 bases left in between. CDR1 is MNHNS and CDR2 is SASEGT in the germline V gene. CDR3 loop: CASSEAFRVNEQFF. CDR3 DNA: TGTGCCAGCAGTGAAGCATTCAGGGTCAATGAGCAGTTCTTC.